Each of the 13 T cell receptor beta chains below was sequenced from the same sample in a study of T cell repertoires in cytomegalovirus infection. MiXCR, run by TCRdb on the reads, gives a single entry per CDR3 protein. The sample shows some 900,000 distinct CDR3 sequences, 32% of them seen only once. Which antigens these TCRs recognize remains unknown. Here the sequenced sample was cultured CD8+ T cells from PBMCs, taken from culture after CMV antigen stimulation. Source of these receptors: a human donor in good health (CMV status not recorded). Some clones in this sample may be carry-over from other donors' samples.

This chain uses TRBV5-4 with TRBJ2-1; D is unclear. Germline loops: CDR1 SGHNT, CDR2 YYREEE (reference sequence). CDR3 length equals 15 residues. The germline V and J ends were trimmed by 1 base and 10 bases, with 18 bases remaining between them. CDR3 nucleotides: TGTGCCAGCAGCTTGAGGGCTTGGGGTCTTGGGGAGCAGTTCTTC. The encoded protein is CASSLRAWGLGEQFF.

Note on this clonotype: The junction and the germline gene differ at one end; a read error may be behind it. This CDR3 is CSARVLASYEQHF. In nucleotides, the CDR3 is TGCAGTGCTAGAGTACTGGCCTCCTACGAGCAGCACTTC. V is TRBV20-1 and J is TRBJ2-7; no clear D. Germline loops: CDR1 DFQATT, CDR2 SNEGSKA (reference sequence). This CDR3 has 13 residues.

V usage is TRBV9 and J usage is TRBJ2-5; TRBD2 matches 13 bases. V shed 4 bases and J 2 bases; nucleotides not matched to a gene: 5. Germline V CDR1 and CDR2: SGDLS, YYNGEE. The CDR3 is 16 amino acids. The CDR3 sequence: CASSTGLAGVQETQYF. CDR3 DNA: TGTGCCAGCAGCACTGGACTAGCGGGGGTGCAAGAGACCCAGTACTTC.

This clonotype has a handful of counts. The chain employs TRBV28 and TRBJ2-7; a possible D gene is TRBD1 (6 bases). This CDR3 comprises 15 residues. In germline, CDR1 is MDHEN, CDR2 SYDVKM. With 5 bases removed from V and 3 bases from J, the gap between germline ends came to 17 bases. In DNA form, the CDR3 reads TGTGCCAGCAGTCCCTCTACAGGGAGTATCTACGAGCAGTACGTC. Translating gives CASSPSTGSIYEQYV.

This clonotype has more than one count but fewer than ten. The CDR3 sequence is CASERNTEAFF. The CDR3 DNA reads as TGTGCCAGCGAGCGGAACACTGAAGCTTTCTTT. The chain employs TRBV6-5 and TRBJ1-1, with no clear D. Trimming took off 8 bases at V and 1 base at J, with 5 bases between the two ends. The length of the CDR3 is 11 residues. Germline loops: CDR1 MNHEY, CDR2 SVGAGI.

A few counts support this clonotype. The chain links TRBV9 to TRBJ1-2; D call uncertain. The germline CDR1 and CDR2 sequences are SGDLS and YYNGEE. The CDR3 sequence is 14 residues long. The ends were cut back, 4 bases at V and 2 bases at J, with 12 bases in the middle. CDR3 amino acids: CASSPSTRNYGYTF. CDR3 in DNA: TGTGCCAGCAGCCCATCGACACGGAACTATGGCTACACCTTC.

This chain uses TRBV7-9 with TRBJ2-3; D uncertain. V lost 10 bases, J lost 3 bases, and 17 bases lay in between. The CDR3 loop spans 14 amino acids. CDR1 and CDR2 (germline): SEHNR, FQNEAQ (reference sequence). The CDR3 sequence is CANPSSTGTDTQYF. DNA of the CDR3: TGTGCCAATCCCTCTTCGACTGGGACAGATACGCAGTATTTT.

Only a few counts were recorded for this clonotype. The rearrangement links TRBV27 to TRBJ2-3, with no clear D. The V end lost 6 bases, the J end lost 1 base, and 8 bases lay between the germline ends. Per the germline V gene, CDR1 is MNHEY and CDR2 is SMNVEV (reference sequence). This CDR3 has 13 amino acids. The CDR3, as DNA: TGTGCCAGCAGGAGTTTGGGCACAGATACGCAGTATTTT. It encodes CASRSLGTDTQYF.

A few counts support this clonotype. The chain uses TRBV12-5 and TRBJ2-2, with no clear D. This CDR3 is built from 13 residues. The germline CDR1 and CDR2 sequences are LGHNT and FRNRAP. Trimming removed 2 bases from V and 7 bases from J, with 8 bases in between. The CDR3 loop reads CASGLLGSGELFF. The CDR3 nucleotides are TGTGCTAGTGGTTTGCTGGGAAGCGGGGAGCTGTTTTTT. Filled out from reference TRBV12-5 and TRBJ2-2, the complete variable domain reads DARVTQTPRHKVTEMGQEVTMRCQPILGHNTVFWYRQTMMQGLELLAYFRNRAPLDDSGMPKDRFSAEMPDATLATLKIQPSEPRDSAVYFCASGLLGSGELFFGEGSRLTVL.

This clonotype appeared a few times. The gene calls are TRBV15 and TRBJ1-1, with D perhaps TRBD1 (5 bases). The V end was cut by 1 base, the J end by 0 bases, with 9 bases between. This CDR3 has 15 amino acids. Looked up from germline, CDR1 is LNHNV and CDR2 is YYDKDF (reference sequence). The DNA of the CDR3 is TGTGCCACCAGCAGAGGCACAGGTTTGAACACTGAAGCTTTCTTT. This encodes CATSRGTGLNTEAFF.

As DNA, the CDR3 is TGTGCCAGCAGCGTAGAGACGGGGGGGCCCGTTGAGCAGTTCTTC. This codes for CASSVETGGPVEQFF. The chain joins TRBV9 to TRBJ2-1; the match to TRBD2 covers 8 bases. J lost 9 bases, V lost 0 bases, and 8 bases had no gene match. Germline CDR1 and CDR2: SGDLS and YYNGEE. The CDR3 length is 15 residues.

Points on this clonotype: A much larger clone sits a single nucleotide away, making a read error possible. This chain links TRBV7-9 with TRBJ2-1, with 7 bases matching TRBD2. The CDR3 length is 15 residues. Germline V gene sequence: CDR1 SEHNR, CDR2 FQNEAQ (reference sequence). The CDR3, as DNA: TGTGCCAACAGCGAAAGCGGGGTCGCATACAATGAGCAGTTCTTC. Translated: CANSESGVAYNEQFF.

As DNA, the CDR3 is TGTGCCAGCAGTCGACAGATAGGTAGCAATCAGCCCCAGCATTTT. Translation: CASSRQIGSNQPQHF. The V call is TRBV6-2 or TRBV6-3, the J call TRBJ1-5; a possible D gene is TRBD1 (5 bases). Per the germline V gene, CDR1 is MNHEY and CDR2 is SVGEGT. V was shortened by 5 bases and J by 0 bases, with 11 bases between the two germline ends. The CDR3 consists of 15 residues.